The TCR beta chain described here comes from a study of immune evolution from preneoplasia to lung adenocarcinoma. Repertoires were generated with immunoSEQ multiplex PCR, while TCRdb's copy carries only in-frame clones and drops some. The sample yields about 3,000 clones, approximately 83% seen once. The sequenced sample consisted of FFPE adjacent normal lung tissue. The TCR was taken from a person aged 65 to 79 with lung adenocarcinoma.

CDR3 DNA sequence: TGTGCCAGCAGTTACGCCGCGGGGGCTGACGAGCAGTACTTC. Translated, it gives CASSYAAGADEQYF. This sequence joins TRBV6-6 and TRBJ2-7, with a possible D match to TRBD2 (7 bases). Germline CDR1 reads MNHNY; CDR2 reads SVGAGI (reference sequence). V lost 2 bases, J lost 5 bases, and 13 bases lay in between. This CDR3 is 14 amino acids long.